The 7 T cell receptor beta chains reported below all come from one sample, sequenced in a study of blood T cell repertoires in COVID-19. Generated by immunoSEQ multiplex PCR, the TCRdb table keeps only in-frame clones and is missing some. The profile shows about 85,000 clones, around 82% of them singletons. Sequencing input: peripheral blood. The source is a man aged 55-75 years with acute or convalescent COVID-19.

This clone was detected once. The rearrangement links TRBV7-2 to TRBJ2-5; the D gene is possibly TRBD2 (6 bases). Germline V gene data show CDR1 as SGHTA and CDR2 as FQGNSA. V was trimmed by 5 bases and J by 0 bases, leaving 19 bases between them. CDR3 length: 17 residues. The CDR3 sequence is CASSPMVVAAYQETQYF. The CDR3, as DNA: TGTGCCAGCAGCCCGATGGTAGTAGCGGCGTACCAAGAGACCCAGTACTTC.

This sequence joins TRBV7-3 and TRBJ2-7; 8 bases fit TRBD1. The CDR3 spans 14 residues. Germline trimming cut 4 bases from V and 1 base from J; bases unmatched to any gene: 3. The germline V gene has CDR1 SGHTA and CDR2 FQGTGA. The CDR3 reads CASSYGTGSYEQYF. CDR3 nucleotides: TGTGCCAGCAGCTATGGGACAGGTTCCTACGAGCAGTACTTC.

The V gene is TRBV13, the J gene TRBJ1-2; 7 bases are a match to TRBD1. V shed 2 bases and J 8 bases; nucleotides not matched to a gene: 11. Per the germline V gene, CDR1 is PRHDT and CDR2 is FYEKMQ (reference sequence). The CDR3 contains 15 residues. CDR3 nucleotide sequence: TGTGCCAGCAGCTTACCCTCCGAGACAGGGAAAGGCTACACCTTC. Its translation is CASSLPSETGKGYTF.

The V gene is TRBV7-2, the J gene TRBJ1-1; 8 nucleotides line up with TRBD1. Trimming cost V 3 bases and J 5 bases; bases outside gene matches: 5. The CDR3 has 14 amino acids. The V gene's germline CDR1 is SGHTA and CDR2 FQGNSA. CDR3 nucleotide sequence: TGTGCCAGCAGCTTGCAAACAGGGGGAACTGAAGCTTTCTTT. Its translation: CASSLQTGGTEAFF.

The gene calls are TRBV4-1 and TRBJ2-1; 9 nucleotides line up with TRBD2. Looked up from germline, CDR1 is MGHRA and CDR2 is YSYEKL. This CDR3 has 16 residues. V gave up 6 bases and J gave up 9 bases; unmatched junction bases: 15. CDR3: CASRYAGGGADGEQFF. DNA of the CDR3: TGCGCCAGCAGGTACGCGGGCGGGGGGGCCGATGGTGAGCAGTTCTTC.

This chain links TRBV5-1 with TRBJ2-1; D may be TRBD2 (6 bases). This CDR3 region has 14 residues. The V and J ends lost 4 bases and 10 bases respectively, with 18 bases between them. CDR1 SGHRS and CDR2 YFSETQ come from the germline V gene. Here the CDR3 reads CASSRLAEGGEQFF. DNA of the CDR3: TGCGCCAGCAGCCGATTAGCGGAGGGTGGCGAGCAGTTCTTC.

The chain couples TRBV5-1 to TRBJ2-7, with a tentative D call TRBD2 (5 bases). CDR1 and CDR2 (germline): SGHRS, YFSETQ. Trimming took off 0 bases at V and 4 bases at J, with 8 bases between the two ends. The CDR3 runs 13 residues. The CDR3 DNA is TGCGCCAGCAGCTTGGAATCGGGGTACGAGCAGTACTTC. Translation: CASSLESGYEQYF.